This T cell receptor (beta chain) was sequenced for a study of control samples from healthy donors and cancer patients. J lost 2 bases, V lost 6 bases, and 8 bases had no gene match. Germline values: CDR1 SGHTA, CDR2 FQGNSA. The length of the CDR3 is 16 residues. Assay used: immunoSEQ multiplex PCR; TCRdb lists only in-frame clones, some missing. The sample holds over 100,000 clones, roughly 90% seen once. J is TRBJ2-1 and V is TRBV7-2, with 9 bases fitting TRBD2. The sequenced material came from blood. The source of this sequence is a woman in her forties or fifties in good health. DNA for the CDR3: TGTGCCAGCAGGCCGACTAGCGGTGGGGCCTACAATGAGCAGTTCTTC. It encodes CASRPTSGGAYNEQFF.